The clone carrying this T cell receptor (beta chain) showed up many times. The data stem from a study of T-cell reconstitution after alpha-beta-depleted transplantation in children. CDR3 length: 13 residues. V gave up 5 bases and J gave up 2 bases, with 13 bases separating them. Per germline, CDR1 DFQATT and CDR2 SNEGSKA (reference sequence). Molecular barcoding with unique molecular identifiers was used for the TCRbeta library. Each CDR3 protein is one row after TCRdb ran MiXCR on the PCR reads. The sample shows a few hundred thousand distinct CDR3 sequences, about 7% of them seen only once. The chain is built from TRBV20-1 and TRBJ2-7; a possible D gene is TRBD2 (5 bases). The material sequenced was PBMCs, taken before TCRalphabeta/CD19-depleted stem cell transplant. The TCR originated in a boy aged 2 to 10 with acute lymphoblastic leukemia, due to receive a stem cell transplant. The CDR3 DNA is TGCAGTGCTCCCTCCGGAGGCCCCTACGAGCAGTACTTC. This codes for CSAPSGGPYEQYF.